This entry describes one TCR beta chain. The same CDR3 arises from other DNA sequences in this sample as well. The sample belongs to a study of T cell changes during pregnancy in multiple sclerosis. Produced via immunoSEQ multiplex PCR; TCRdb's table is partial and in-frame only. The sample has about 18,000 clones, 80% to 85% seen once. Trimming cost V 3 bases and J 5 bases, with 10 bases left between them. Germline V lookup: CDR1 SGHDN, CDR2 FVKESK. The CDR3 is made up of 13 amino acids. The sequenced sample was CD8+ T cells from peripheral blood mononuclear cells, obtained in the third trimester of pregnancy. The chain combines TRBV14 with TRBJ1-1; D gene ambiguous. The TCR sequence derives from a female donor in good health, enrolled as a control in a pregnancy study. The CDR3 DNA reads as TGTGCCAGCAGCCAGACCTCGGGGACTGAAGCTTTCTTT. Amino acids: CASSQTSGTEAFF. Together with reference TRBV14 and TRBJ1-1, the CDR3 gives the full variable domain: EAGVTQFPSHSVIEKGQTVTLRCDPISGHDNLYWYRRVMGKEIKFLLHFVKESKQDESGMPNNRFLAERTGGTYSTLKVQPAELEDSGVYFCASSQTSGTEAFFGQGTRLTVV.